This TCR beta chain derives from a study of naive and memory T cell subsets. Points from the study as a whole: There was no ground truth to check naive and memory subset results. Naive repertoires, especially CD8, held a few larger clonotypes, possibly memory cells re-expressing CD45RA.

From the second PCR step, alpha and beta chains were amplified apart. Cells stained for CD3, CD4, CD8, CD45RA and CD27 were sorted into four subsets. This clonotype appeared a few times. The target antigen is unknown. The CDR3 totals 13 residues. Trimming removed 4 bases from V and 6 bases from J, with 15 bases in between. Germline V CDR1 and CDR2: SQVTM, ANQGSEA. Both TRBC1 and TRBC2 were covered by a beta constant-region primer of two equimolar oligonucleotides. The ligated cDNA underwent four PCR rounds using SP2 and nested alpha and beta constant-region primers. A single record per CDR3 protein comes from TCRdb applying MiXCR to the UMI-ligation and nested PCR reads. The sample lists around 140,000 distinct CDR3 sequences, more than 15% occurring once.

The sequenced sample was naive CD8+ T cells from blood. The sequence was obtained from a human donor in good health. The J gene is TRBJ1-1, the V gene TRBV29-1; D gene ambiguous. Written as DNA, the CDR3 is TGCAGCGTTGTATTAAGCCGGGTATCTGAAGCTTTCTTT. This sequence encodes CSVVLSRVSEAFF.